This paragraph covers one T cell receptor (beta chain) sequence. The antigen is undetermined. The PCR employed 60 Vbeta primers together with 13 Jbeta primers. Here immunoSEQ multiplex PCR was the method, and the copy in TCRdb shows in-frame clones only, minus some. The sample yields about 110,000 clones, roughly 70% seen once. This record comes from a study of cytomegalovirus exposure and HLA in healthy donors. Study-wide findings and caveats: Most TCR beta V segments were productive about 90% or about 30% of the time in an earlier analysis.

Trimming shortened V by 4 bases and J by 1 base, and 13 bases separated the two germline ends. CDR1 and CDR2 (germline): SGHTA, FQGTGA. The CDR3 runs 15 residues. This receptor was obtained from a man aged 25-45 years in good health and CMV-seropositive. The sample was PBMCs. The chain recombines TRBV7-3 with TRBJ1-1; D is possibly TRBD1 (6 bases). The chain's CDR3 is CASSSWTASNTEAFF. CDR3 nucleotides: TGTGCCAGCAGCTCCTGGACAGCCTCGAACACTGAAGCTTTCTTT.